This TCR beta chain was sequenced during a study of T-cell reconstitution after alpha-beta-depleted transplantation in children. Study conclusions and caveats: By about two months after transplant, alpha-beta T cells reportedly arose from several hundred graft clones that had expanded. Some patients showed high day-60 TCRbeta diversity, which derived from surviving recipient T cells and thymic progenitors. Newly produced T cells mostly accounted for T-cell counts and diversity one year post-transplant.

This clonotype was counted a few times. Its antigen is not known. During its preparation, the TCRbeta library received unique molecular identifiers. TCRdb reprocessed the PCR reads with MiXCR, giving one entry per CDR3 protein. The sample shows about 420,000 distinct CDR3 sequences, 15% to 20% of them seen only once. The sequencing here drew on PBMCs, mostly from graft donor cells, taken 360 days after TCRalphabeta/CD19-depleted stem cell transplant. The TCR sequence derives from a boy in the first two years of life who had a stem cell transplant for Wiskott-Aldrich syndrome, so the T cells may come from the graft donor.

Written as DNA, the CDR3 is TGCGCCAGCAGCCCCCTTGCCCGGGACAGACAATACAATGAGCAGTTCTTC. Translating gives CASSPLARDRQYNEQFF. This chain uses TRBV4-3 with TRBJ2-1; TRBD1 matches 7 bases. Trimming took 4 bases from V and 4 from J; bases not matched to a gene: 13. Germline values: CDR1 LGHNA, CDR2 YSLEER. CDR3 length equals 17 residues.